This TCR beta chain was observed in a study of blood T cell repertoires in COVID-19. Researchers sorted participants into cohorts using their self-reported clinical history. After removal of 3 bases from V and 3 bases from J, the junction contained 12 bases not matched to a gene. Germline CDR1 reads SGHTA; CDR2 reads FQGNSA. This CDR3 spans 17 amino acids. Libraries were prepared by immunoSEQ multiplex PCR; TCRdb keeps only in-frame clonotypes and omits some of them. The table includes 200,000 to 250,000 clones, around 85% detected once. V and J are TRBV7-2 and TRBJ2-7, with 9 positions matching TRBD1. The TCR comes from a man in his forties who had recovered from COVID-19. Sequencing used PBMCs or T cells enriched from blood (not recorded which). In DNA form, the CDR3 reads TGTGCCAGCAGCTTGTCCCGACAGGGGGTCGGATTCTACGAGCAGTACTTC. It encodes CASSLSRQGVGFYEQYF.